A selection of T cell receptor beta chains follows, all from one sample in a study of lymphopenia after photon versus proton radiotherapy. The table came from immunoSEQ multiplex PCR; TCRdb's copy has only in-frame clones and leaves some out. The repertoire holds around 70,000 clones, with 92% as singletons. The sequencing used peripheral blood, collected from a patient treated with photon-based radiotherapy. These receptor sequences come from a woman between 40 and 55 years old with cholangiocarcinoma. Both conserved end residues are part of each CDR3. A D gene is named only where the DNA matches it firmly. Size values are once, few and many counts, or a class for expanded clones, and some rows have none.

TRBV28	-	TRBJ2-1	-	TGTGCCAGCAGTTCCTCCCGCAATGAGCAGTTCTTC	CASSSSRNEQFF
TRBV21-1	-	TRBJ1-1	-	TGTGCCAGCAGCAAAGTAATTAGGAGAAGTAAAGGAGCTTTCTTT	CASSKVIRRSKGAFF
TRBV28	few	TRBJ1-2	-	TGTGCCAGCAGTTTAGAGGGGATTCGCCGGGGCTACACCTTC	CASSLEGIRRGYTF
TRBV29-1	few	TRBJ1-1	TRBD1	TGCAGCGTTGCGACAGGGGGCCGTGAAGCTTTCTTT	CSVATGGREAFF
TRBV5-1	-	TRBJ1-1	-	TGCGCCAGCAGCTTGGCGCAGGGTGGGACTGAAGCTTTCTTT	CASSLAQGGTEAFF
TRBV9	few	TRBJ1-5	TRBD1	TGTGCCAGCAGCGAGGGGACAGGGGGTGGTAATCAGCCCCAGCATTTT	CASSEGTGGGNQPQHF
TRBV7-2	-	TRBJ2-7	-	TGTGCCAGCAGCGCCCTCTACGAGCAGTACTTC	CASSALYEQYF
TRBV6-5	-	TRBJ2-3	TRBD2	TGTGCCAGCAGTCTTCTAGCGGAGAGCACAGATACGCAGTATTTT	CASSLLAESTDTQYF
TRBV5-4	-	TRBJ2-6	-	TGTGCCAGCAGCTTACCGGGGAACTCTGGGGCCAACGTCCTGACTTTC	CASSLPGNSGANVLTF
TRBV4-3	-	TRBJ1-1	TRBD1	TGCGCCAGCAGCCAAGTGGGGACAGGGGGCCGGTGGACTGAAGCTTTCTTT	CASSQVGTGGRWTEAFF
TRBV2	-	TRBJ2-5	TRBD2	TGTGCCAGCAGTTCACCTAGCGGGGGCAGGGAGACCCAGTACTTC	CASSSPSGGRETQYF
TRBV5-1	-	TRBJ1-4	-	TGCGCCAGCAGCCCCTGGGCGGCGGGTAATGAAAAACTGTTTTTT	CASSPWAAGNEKLFF
TRBV30	-	TRBJ1-1	-	TGTGCCTGGAGTGTACAGCTTGAAGCTTTCTTT	CAWSVQLEAFF
TRBV7-3	-	TRBJ2-1	TRBD2	TGTGCCAGCAGCTTAAATCGAGGGAGGGCCGATGAGCAGTTCTTC	CASSLNRGRADEQFF
TRBV7-8	-	TRBJ1-2	-	TGTGCCAGCAGCAGGACAGCGGGCTCGACTAACTATGGCTACACCTTC	CASSRTAGSTNYGYTF
TRBV30	-	TRBJ1-6	-	TGTGCCTGGAGTGTACGAGGGACCTATAATTCACCCCTCCACTTT	CAWSVRGTYNSPLHF
TRBV6-1	-	TRBJ2-3	TRBD2	TGTGCCGCACGTTACGGGGGGGAAATCCCAGATACGCAGTATTTT	CAARYGGEIPDTQYF
TRBV6-1	-	TRBJ1-4	-	TGTGCCAGCAGCGAGACGGGAGGAGAAAAACTGTTTTTT	CASSETGGEKLFF
TRBV30	-	TRBJ1-5	TRBD1	TGTGCCTGGAGGGAAAGGGGAAATACAGGGGCTGATCAGCCCCAGCATTTT	CAWRERGNTGADQPQHF
TRBV4-1	-	TRBJ2-1	-	TGCGCCAGCAGCCAAGACAACAAACTAGCCGGGCTCCGAGTGGATGAGCAGTTCTTC	CASSQDNKLAGLRVDEQFF
TRBV19	-	TRBJ1-5	TRBD1	TGTGCCAGTAGTGAAGGACAGGCGACATCTCCCCAGCATTTT	CASSEGQATSPQHF
TRBV30	-	TRBJ2-7	-	TGTGCCTGGAGTGTATTGGCTAACTACGAGCAGTACTTC	CAWSVLANYEQYF
TRBV29-1	-	TRBJ2-1	-	TGCAGCGTTGAACACCCGGTGACGGCCCTTAATGAGCAGTTCTTC	CSVEHPVTALNEQFF
TRBV5-6	-	TRBJ2-1	TRBD1	TGTGCCAGCAGCTTGGGCAGGGGGTACAATGAGCAGTTCTTC	CASSLGRGYNEQFF
TRBV4-1	few	TRBJ1-1	-	TGCGCCAGCAGCCCGATCGGACGGGAAGTCTACACTGAAGCTTTCTTT	CASSPIGREVYTEAFF
TRBV5-6	-	TRBJ2-7	TRBD1	TGTGCCAGCAGCTTGGGTGGGGGACAGGGGTCCTACGAGCAGTACTTC	CASSLGGGQGSYEQYF
TRBV11-2	-	TRBJ2-3	-	TGTGCCAGCACGTACGGCGCTGACACAGATACGCAGTATTTT	CASTYGADTDTQYF
TRBV6-6	-	TRBJ2-7	-	TGTGCCGTGACGGGGGCCTCCTACGAGCAGTACTTC	CAVTGASYEQYF
TRBV7-9	once	TRBJ2-3	-	TGTGCCAGCAGCTTAGGGGGTAGCGGTACAGATACGCAGTATTTT	CASSLGGSGTDTQYF
TRBV29-1	-	TRBJ1-2	-	TGCAGCGTTGGGGCAGCTAACGGTCATGGCTACACCTTC	CSVGAANGHGYTF
TRBV30	-	TRBJ2-3	-	TGTGCCTGGAGTGTACTAAAAGGTGCGTTGGATACGCAGTATTTT	CAWSVLKGALDTQYF
TRBV5-1	-	TRBJ2-3	-	TGCGCCAGCAGCCTCCGGGGGACTCTCAGAGATACGCAGTATTTT	CASSLRGTLRDTQYF
TRBV7-9	-	TRBJ2-7	TRBD1	TGTGCCAGCAGCTTATTGGGACAGGGGATCTACGAGCAGTACTTC	CASSLLGQGIYEQYF
TRBV2	-	TRBJ2-7	-	TGTGCCAGCAGGGTGACCTACGAGCAGTACTTC	CASRVTYEQYF
TRBV5-1	-	TRBJ1-1	TRBD1	TGCGCCAGCAGCTCGACAGGGGCGAACACTGAAGCTTTCTTT	CASSSTGANTEAFF
TRBV29-1	-	TRBJ1-1	TRBD1	TGCAGCGTTGCCGGTGGGACAGCGAACACTGAAGCTTTCTTT	CSVAGGTANTEAFF
TRBV6-5	-	TRBJ2-2	TRBD2	TGTGCCAGCAGCCCGAGACTAGCGGGGCCCGGGGAGCTGTTTTTT	CASSPRLAGPGELFF
TRBV11-2	once	TRBJ1-1	-	TGTGCCAGCAGCTTAGACGGGAACACTGAAGCTTTCTTT	CASSLDGNTEAFF
TRBV7-6	-	TRBJ2-1	-	TGTGCCAGCAGCTTAGCGGGCGGAAACAATGAGCAGTTCTTC	CASSLAGGNNEQFF
TRBV19	-	TRBJ1-1	-	TGTGCCAGTAGTTTGTTGAACACTGAAGCTTTCTTT	CASSLLNTEAFF
TRBV5-4	-	TRBJ1-1	-	TGTGCCAGCAGCTTGGGACCCCTGTACACTGAAGCTTTCTTT	CASSLGPLYTEAFF
TRBV28	-	TRBJ1-6	-	TGTGCCAGCAGTCTCACTTTCCCCAATTCACCCCTCCACTTT	CASSLTFPNSPLHF
TRBV5-1	-	TRBJ2-2	TRBD1	TGCGCCAGCAGACCCGGACAGGGGTCGAACGGGGAGCTGTTTTTT	CASRPGQGSNGELFF
TRBV5-1	-	TRBJ2-7	TRBD2	TGCGCCAGCAGCCTGGGACGGGAGGGGGGCGAGCAGTACTTC	CASSLGREGGEQYF
TRBV28	-	TRBJ1-5	-	TGTGCCAGCACCAAGGTGAGGGGGAATCAGCCCCAGCATTTT	CASTKVRGNQPQHF
TRBV6-1	-	TRBJ2-7	TRBD1	TGTGCCAGCAGGCCGGACAGGGTGAGCCCCTACGAGCAGTACTTC	CASRPDRVSPYEQYF
TRBV5-1	-	TRBJ1-1	-	TGCGCCAGCAGCTTGATGCCGGGGGTGGTGAACACTGAAGCTTTCTTT	CASSLMPGVVNTEAFF
TRBV27	-	TRBJ2-1	TRBD1	TGTGCCAGCAGTTTAACGGGACAGGGGGTGAATGAGCAGTTCTTC	CASSLTGQGVNEQFF
TRBV28	-	TRBJ1-1	TRBD1	TGTGCCAGCAGTCCCGACAGGGGGCGAAGAGCTTTCTTT	CASSPDRGRRAFF
TRBV7-6	-	TRBJ2-3	TRBD2	TGTGCCAGCAGCTTACCGACTAGCGGGTTCCAGCAAAGCACAGATACGCAGTATTTT	CASSLPTSGFQQSTDTQYF
TRBV11-1	-	TRBJ2-5	-	TGTGCCAGCAGCTTAGTTGCAGCCATCCAGGAGACCCAGTACTTC	CASSLVAAIQETQYF